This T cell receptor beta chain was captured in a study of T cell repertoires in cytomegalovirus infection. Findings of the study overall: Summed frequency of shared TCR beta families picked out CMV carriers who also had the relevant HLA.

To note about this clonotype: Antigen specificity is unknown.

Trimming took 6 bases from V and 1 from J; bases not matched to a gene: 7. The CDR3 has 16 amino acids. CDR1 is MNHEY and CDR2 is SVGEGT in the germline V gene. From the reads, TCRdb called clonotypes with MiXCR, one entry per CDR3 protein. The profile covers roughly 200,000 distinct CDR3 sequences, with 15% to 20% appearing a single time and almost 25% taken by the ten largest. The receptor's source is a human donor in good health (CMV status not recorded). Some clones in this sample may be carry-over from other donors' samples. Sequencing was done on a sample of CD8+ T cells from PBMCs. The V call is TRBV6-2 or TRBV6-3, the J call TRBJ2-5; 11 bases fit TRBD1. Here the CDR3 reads CASSSGTGGVQETQYF. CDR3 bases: TGTGCCAGCAGCTCCGGGACAGGGGGTGTCCAAGAGACCCAGTACTTC.